The 11 T cell receptor beta chains in this list originate from one sample, sequenced in a study of shared clonotypes between healthy human individuals. Sequencing used immunoSEQ multiplex PCR; TCRdb keeps in-frame clones, though not all of them. The data contain some 1 million clones, 75% of them singletons. Input material: memory CD4+ T cells sorted from blood. Subset here: CD45RA-negative fraction. These receptors all come from a man aged 18 to 35 in good health.

This clone was observed a handful of times. The rearrangement links TRBV11-3 to TRBJ2-3; no reliable D call. With 4 bases removed from V and 12 bases from J, the gap between germline ends came to 17 bases. This CDR3 region has 13 residues. Germline values: CDR1 SGHNT, CDR2 YENEEA. The CDR3 spells CASSSNLPPTQYF. CDR3 coding DNA: TGTGCCAGCAGCTCGAATCTCCCCCCCACACAGTATTTT.

As concerns this clone: In the same sample, other DNA sequences code for this CDR3. The chain joins TRBV28 to TRBJ1-2; D is uncertain. Germline CDR1 and CDR2: MDHEN and SYDVKM. Trimming pared 2 bases from V and 1 base from J, leaving 5 bases between. The CDR3 has 13 residues. In nucleotides, the CDR3 is TGTGCCAGCAGTTTAAAGGTTAACTATGGCTACACCTTC. This codes for CASSLKVNYGYTF.

This clone was seen many times. V is TRBV5-8 and J is TRBJ1-5; D uncertain. V shed 0 bases and J shed 5 bases, with 6 bases lying between them. The V gene's germline CDR1 is SGHTS and CDR2 YDEGEE. This CDR3 spans 13 amino acids. CDR3 DNA sequence: TGTGCCAGCAGCTTGGAAGGATATCAGCCCCAGCATTTT. Protein: CASSLEGYQPQHF. Full variable domain (missing parts from reference TRBV5-8 and TRBJ1-5): EAGVTQSPTHLIKTRGQQATLRCSPISGHTSVYWYQQALGLGLQFLLWYDEGEERNRGNFPPRFSGRQFPNYSSELNVNALELEDSALYLCASSLEGYQPQHFGDGTRLSIL.

The gene calls are TRBV14 and TRBJ2-3; D is possibly TRBD1 (6 bases). Trimming cost V 4 bases and J 8 bases, with 13 bases left between them. CDR3 size: 13 residues. Germline CDR1 reads SGHDN; CDR2 reads FVKESK. The CDR3 region has the DNA TGTGCCAGCAGCCTACAGGGTCGGGGTACGCAGTATTTT. Translation: CASSLQGRGTQYF.

This chain links TRBV30 with TRBJ2-5; TRBD1 matches at 8 bases. The assigned J gene may be wrong: the sequence end matches TRBJ2-7 better. This CDR3 comprises 13 residues. CDR1 and CDR2 from the germline V gene are GTSNPN and SVGIG (reference sequence). The CDR3 coding sequence is TGTGCCTGGAGACAGGGGGAGATATACGAGCAGTACTTC. This sequence encodes CAWRQGEIYEQYF.

A few counts support this clone. The rearrangement links TRBV6-1 to TRBJ2-7; 11 bases map to TRBD2. The CDR3 is made up of 15 amino acids. With V trimmed by 4 bases and J by 5 bases, 7 bases remained unmatched. CDR1 is MNHNS, CDR2 SASEGT, per germline. CDR3 coding DNA: TGTGCCAGCAGTGGAGTAGCGGGGGGGGGCGACGAGCAGTACTTC. It yields the protein CASSGVAGGGDEQYF.

The chain couples TRBV5-1 to TRBJ1-3, with TRBD1 identical over 7 bases. This CDR3 comprises 15 residues. V lost 0 bases and J lost 4; bases outside the gene matches: 4. Per germline, CDR1 SGHRS and CDR2 YFSETQ. CDR3 protein: CASSLAGTEGNTIYF. The CDR3 nucleotides are TGCGCCAGCAGCTTGGCTGGGACAGAAGGAAACACCATATATTTT.

This chain connects TRBV28 to TRBJ2-5; D ambiguous. The J call may be incorrect, as the DNA end agrees better with TRBJ2-7. The CDR3 length is 15 residues. Germline loops: CDR1 MDHEN, CDR2 SYDVKM. As DNA, the CDR3 is TGTGCCAGCAGTTTATCCTCATTAGGCGCCTACGAGCAGTACTTC. Translation: CASSLSSLGAYEQYF.

This chain links TRBV5-1 with TRBJ2-7; perhaps D is TRBD1 or TRBD2 (5 bases each). Between the trimmed V and J ends, which lost 1 base and 0 bases, there was a span of 14 bases. The CDR3 spans 16 residues. The germline CDR1 and CDR2 sequences are SGHRS and YFSETQ. CDR3 in amino acids: CASSLSSGGSSYEQYF. Here the CDR3 DNA reads TGCGCCAGCAGCTTGTCAAGTGGGGGAAGCTCCTACGAGCAGTACTTC.

The J gene is TRBJ2-5, the V gene TRBV12-5; 8 bases line up with TRBD1. Trimming removed 5 bases from V and 3 bases from J; junction bases left unmatched: 2. Germline V gene sequence: CDR1 LGHNT, CDR2 FRNRAP. This CDR3 region has 13 residues. CDR3 DNA sequence: TGTGCTAGTGGTCAGACAGGGGAAGAGACCCAGTACTTC. Protein: CASGQTGEETQYF.

The V gene is TRBV11-2, the J gene TRBJ2-5, with D tentatively TRBD2 (5 bases). V lost 5 bases and J 4 bases, leaving 14 bases between the germline ends. Germline assignment: CDR1 SGHAT and CDR2 FQNNGV. There are 14 residues in the CDR3. Written as DNA, the CDR3 is TGTGCCAGCAGCCCGGAGGCGGGTGTAGAGACCCAGTACTTC. Amino acids: CASSPEAGVETQYF.